The 29 T cell receptor beta chains listed next were all sequenced from one sample in a study of cytomegalovirus exposure and HLA in healthy donors. Produced via immunoSEQ multiplex PCR; TCRdb's table is partial and in-frame only. This repertoire shows around 150,000 clones, more than 80% found once; its top ten account for over 2.5%. The specimen was PBMCs. The receptors stem from a young woman in good health and CMV-seropositive.

V gene TRBV29-1 combines with J gene TRBJ1-2; possible D gene TRBD1, 6 bases. CDR3 length equals 13 residues. V was clipped by 7 bases and J by 6 bases, with 18 bases between them. Germline V gene data show CDR1 as SQVTM and CDR2 as ANQGSEA. CDR3 DNA sequence: TGCAGCGCTACCGGGGGAGGGGGTAATGGCTACACCTTC. This encodes CSATGGGGNGYTF.

The sample holds one count of this clone. The gene calls are TRBV7-2 and TRBJ1-1, with TRBD1 identical over 8 bases. J gave up 6 bases and V 2 bases, and 2 bases lay outside the gene matches. Per the germline V gene, CDR1 is SGHTA and CDR2 is FQGNSA. This CDR3 has 13 residues. DNA for the CDR3: TGTGCCAGCAGCTTACTCAGGGGGCCTGAAGCTTTCTTT. It encodes CASSLLRGPEAFF.

CDR3 in amino acids: CASSLFLQGMNTEAFF. The CDR3, as DNA: TGTGCCAGTAGCCTATTTTTACAGGGCATGAACACTGAAGCTTTCTTT. This chain links TRBV19 with TRBJ1-1, with D possibly matching TRBD1 (6 bases). Germline V CDR1 and CDR2: LNHDA, SQIVND (reference sequence). This CDR3 spans 16 amino acids. V was cut by 6 bases and J by 0 bases, with 17 bases left in between.

The chain uses TRBV6-1 and TRBJ2-1; 8 positions agree with TRBD1. V lost 2 bases to trimming and J lost 8 bases; unmatched junction nucleotides: 8. The CDR3 is made up of 15 amino acids. From germline, CDR1 is MNHNS and CDR2 SASEGT. DNA for the CDR3: TGTGCCAGCAGTGAACGCGGACAGGGCCCCTATGAGCAGTTCTTC. Protein product: CASSERGQGPYEQFF.

The chain has TRBV28 and TRBJ1-5; TRBD1 matches at 7 bases. Looked up from germline, CDR1 is MDHEN and CDR2 is SYDVKM. Trimming removed 3 bases from V and 7 bases from J; junction bases left unmatched: 9. The CDR3 consists of 15 residues. The CDR3, as DNA: TGTGCCAGCAGTTTCTGGGACAGAGAGGAGCAGCCCCAGCATTTT. It translates to CASSFWDREEQPQHF.

This chain uses TRBV21-1 with TRBJ2-3; TRBD2 is taken as the D call from the table, unchecked against the DNA. TRBV21-1 is a pseudogene segment. The CDR3 sequence is 15 residues long. CDR3 nucleotide sequence: TGTGCCAGCAGCAAACCGGGAGGGCCAGGAGATACGCAGTATTTT. Protein sequence: CASSKPGGPGDTQYF.

The rearrangement uses TRBV5-4 and TRBJ2-7; 9 nucleotides align to TRBD1. There are 16 residues in the CDR3. The germline V gene has CDR1 SGHNT and CDR2 YYREEE (reference sequence). V shed 4 bases and J 6 bases; nucleotides not matched to a gene: 14. The CDR3 is CASSPPDRTGEVEQYF. The CDR3 DNA sequence: TGTGCCAGCAGCCCCCCGGACCGGACAGGGGAAGTCGAGCAGTACTTC.

The rearrangement uses TRBV27 and TRBJ2-1; TRBD2 matches at 9 bases. The V gene end was trimmed by 2 bases and the J gene end by 8 bases; junction bases not matched to a gene: 4. CDR1 and CDR2 from the germline V gene are MNHEY and SMNVEV (reference sequence). CDR3 length: 14 amino acids. The DNA of the CDR3 is TGTGCCAGCAGTTTAGCGGGAGGGCCGGATGAGCAGTTCTTC. Translating it yields CASSLAGGPDEQFF.

This CDR3 reads CASIKGQGRGNTEAFF. Here the CDR3 DNA reads TGTGCCAGCATCAAAGGACAGGGAAGGGGGAACACTGAAGCTTTCTTT. The chain links TRBV5-4 to TRBJ1-1; 8 nucleotides match TRBD1. The CDR3 contains 16 residues. The germline gives CDR1 SGHNT, CDR2 YYREEE (reference sequence). J lost 1 base, V lost 6 bases, and 11 bases had no gene match.

V and J are TRBV10-2 and TRBJ2-3; 11 positions match TRBD2. This CDR3 has 16 amino acids. Germline CDR1 and CDR2: WSHSY and SAAADI. J was trimmed by 0 bases and V by 4 bases; bases with no gene match: 3. The CDR3 loop reads CASSVAGGRSTDTQYF. DNA for the CDR3: TGCGCCAGCAGTGTAGCGGGGGGGCGGAGCACAGATACGCAGTATTTT.

This clone is a singleton in its sample. The chain carries TRBV9 and TRBJ1-3, with 8 nucleotides matching TRBD1. CDR3 length: 19 amino acids. V dropped 0 bases and J dropped 4; count of bases not matched to a gene: 15. Germline CDR1 and CDR2: SGDLS and YYNGEE. CDR3 loop: CASSVEAGGEGILGNTIYF. The CDR3 DNA reads as TGTGCCAGCAGCGTAGAGGCAGGGGGCGAAGGAATCTTAGGAAACACCATATATTTT.

The chain is built from TRBV7-2 and TRBJ2-3, with TRBD2 as a possible D gene (5 bases). Trimming removed 5 bases from V and 2 bases from J, with 20 bases in between. The CDR3 has 17 residues. The germline V gene has CDR1 SGHTA and CDR2 FQGNSA. The CDR3, as DNA: TGTGCCAGCAGCACGAGCGGACCCACCGGATTCACAGATACGCAGTATTTT. Translating gives CASSTSGPTGFTDTQYF.

The rearrangement links TRBV27 to TRBJ1-1; D is possibly TRBD1 (5 bases). The CDR3 consists of 13 residues. V lost 7 bases, J lost 4 bases, and 13 bases lay in between. The germline CDR1 and CDR2 sequences are MNHEY and SMNVEV (reference sequence). CDR3 nucleotide sequence: TGTGCCAGCAAAAGGGGAGGGTCCACTGAAGCTTTCTTT. This gives the protein CASKRGGSTEAFF.

The V call is TRBV7-9, the J call TRBJ2-5; possible D gene TRBD2, 7 bases. CDR3 length: 19 residues. CDR1 and CDR2 from the germline V gene are SEHNR and FQNEAQ (reference sequence). V lost 2 bases and J 4 bases, leaving 26 bases between the germline ends. The CDR3 protein is CASSLLSFVRGGLGETQYF. CDR3 in DNA: TGTGCCAGCAGCTTATTATCATTCGTGAGGGGGGGGCTCGGAGAGACCCAGTACTTC.

This chain connects TRBV5-1 to TRBJ2-4; 9 nucleotides match TRBD1. Germline V gene lookup returns CDR1 SGHRS and CDR2 YFSETQ. With V trimmed by 2 bases and J by 8 bases, 11 bases remained unmatched. The CDR3 length is 16 residues. CDR3 bases: TGCGCCAGCAGCTTCGACCCTTTCCGGGACAGGGACATTCAGTACTTC. Its translation: CASSFDPFRDRDIQYF.

CDR3 loop: CASSQDSGRANGELFF. The CDR3 region has the DNA TGCGCCAGCAGCCAAGACAGCGGGAGGGCCAACGGGGAGCTGTTTTTT. The chain joins TRBV4-1 to TRBJ2-2, with 10 bases lining up with TRBD2. This CDR3 comprises 16 residues. CDR1 is MGHRA, CDR2 YSYEKL, per germline. Unmatched junction bases numbered 5, after V lost 0 bases and J lost 7 bases.

The J gene is TRBJ1-3, the V gene TRBV9, with D tentatively TRBD1 (6 bases). This CDR3 region has 17 residues. Looked up from germline, CDR1 is SGDLS and CDR2 is YYNGEE. V lost 0 bases, J lost 4 bases, and 17 bases lay in between. Here the CDR3 reads CASSVVFPGVAGNTIYF. The CDR3, as DNA: TGTGCCAGCAGCGTAGTGTTCCCAGGGGTGGCCGGAAACACCATATATTTT.

The genes are TRBV5-5 and TRBJ2-7; possible D gene TRBD1, 5 bases. V lost 0 bases to trimming and J lost 4 bases, with 5 bases between them. Germline-derived CDR1 and CDR2 are SGHKS and YYEKEE (reference sequence). CDR3 length: 12 amino acids. The CDR3 spells CASSLEGYEQYF. The CDR3 nucleotides are TGTGCCAGCAGCTTGGAGGGGTACGAGCAGTACTTC. Using reference TRBV5-5 and TRBJ2-7 for the parts outside the CDR3, the full variable domain is DAGVTQSPTHLIKTRGQQVTLRCSPISGHKSVSWYQQVLGQGPQFIFQYYEKEERGRGNFPDRFSARQFPNYSSELNVNALLLGDSALYLCASSLEGYEQYFGPGTRLTVT.

The chain joins TRBV30 to TRBJ2-1; no clear D. The CDR3 covers 15 residues. The germline V gene has CDR1 GTSNPN and CDR2 SVGIG (reference sequence). V lost 0 bases and J lost 0, with 9 bases in between. CDR3 DNA sequence: TGTGCCTGGAGTGTTGTCCCAAACTCCTACAATGAGCAGTTCTTC. This encodes CAWSVVPNSYNEQFF. The full variable domain, rest sourced from reference TRBV30 and TRBJ2-1, is SQTIHQWPATLVQPVGSPLSLECTVEGTSNPNLYWYRQAAGRGLQLLFYSVGIGQISSEVPQNLSASRPQDRQFILSSKKLLLSDSGFYLCAWSVVPNSYNEQFFGPGTRLTVL.

The chain combines TRBV7-2 with TRBJ1-5, with TRBD1 identical over 8 bases. The CDR3 extends over 18 amino acids. From germline, CDR1 is SGHTA and CDR2 FQGNSA. V trimming: 5 bases; J trimming: 1 base; junction bases outside the gene matches: 13. CDR3 coding DNA: TGTGCCAGCAGCGAATACCCGTGGACAGGGAACAGCAATCAGCCCCAGCATTTT. It translates to CASSEYPWTGNSNQPQHF.

The chain has TRBV28 and TRBJ2-3, with D unclear. This CDR3 spans 15 amino acids. The germline gives CDR1 MDHEN, CDR2 SYDVKM. Trimming cost V 5 bases and J 6 bases, with 18 bases left between them. The CDR3 sequence is CASSQTKPALDTQYF. Written as DNA, the CDR3 is TGTGCCAGCAGTCAAACTAAGCCAGCTTTGGATACGCAGTATTTT.

The chain combines TRBV7-2 with TRBJ2-1; 11 bases agree with TRBD2. CDR1 SGHTA and CDR2 FQGNSA come from the germline V gene. The CDR3 is 16 residues long. J was trimmed by 8 bases and V by 4 bases; bases with no gene match: 10. CDR3 amino acids: CASSSPLAGVMDEQFF. In DNA form, the CDR3 reads TGTGCCAGCAGCTCGCCACTAGCGGGAGTGATGGATGAGCAGTTCTTC. The full variable domain, with the rest looked up from reference TRBV7-2 and TRBJ2-1, is GAGVSQSPSNKVTEKGKDVELRCDPISGHTALYWYRQSLGQGLEFLIYFQGNSAPDKSGLPSDRFSAERTGGSVSTLTIQRTQQEDSAVYLCASSSPLAGVMDEQFFGPGTRLTVL.

This clone was observed once. This sequence joins TRBV4-3 and TRBJ2-7; TRBD1 is a possible D gene (5 bases). Trimming removed 0 bases at V and 0 bases at J, with 9 bases between. CDR1 and CDR2 from the germline V gene are LGHNA and YSLEER. This CDR3 is 15 amino acids long. CDR3: CASSQDLQGSYEQYF. CDR3 DNA: TGCGCCAGCAGCCAAGATCTTCAGGGCTCCTACGAGCAGTACTTC.

The chain combines TRBV30 with TRBJ1-2, with D possibly being TRBD1 (5 bases). The CDR3 covers 14 residues. V lost 6 bases to trimming and J lost 0 bases, with 14 bases between them. Germline CDR1 is GTSNPN and CDR2 is SVGIG (reference sequence). The CDR3 spells CACLGGPSNYGYTF. The DNA of the CDR3 is TGTGCCTGCCTCGGGGGACCCTCTAACTATGGCTACACCTTC.

The count of this clone is one. V and J are TRBV7-9 and TRBJ1-1; D may be TRBD1 (6 bases). CDR3 length: 18 amino acids. V was cut by 5 bases and J by 1 base, with 23 bases left in between. Per the germline V gene, CDR1 is SEHNR and CDR2 is FQNEAQ (reference sequence). For the CDR3, the DNA is TGTGCCAGCAGCGACACAGGGTGGGGACAAGGGGCGAACACTGAAGCTTTCTTT. Translation gives CASSDTGWGQGANTEAFF.

The J gene is TRBJ1-3, the V gene TRBV28; TRBD1 matches at 7 bases. J gave up 3 bases and V 7 bases, and 9 bases lay outside the gene matches. The germline V gene encodes CDR1 MDHEN and CDR2 SYDVKM. The CDR3 covers 15 residues. DNA for the CDR3: TGTGCCAGCATTAAGGCCCCAGGGGGTGGAAACACCATATATTTT. It is translated as CASIKAPGGGNTIYF. The full variable domain, its missing parts supplied by reference TRBV28 and TRBJ1-3, is DVKVTQSSRYLVKRTGEKVFLECVQDMDHENMFWYRQDPGLGLRLIYFSYDVKMKEKGDIPEGYSVSREKKERFSLILESASTNQTSMYLCASIKAPGGGNTIYFGEGSWLTVV.

The V gene is TRBV5-1, the J gene TRBJ2-3; D perhaps matches TRBD1 (6 bases). Germline V gene sequence: CDR1 SGHRS, CDR2 YFSETQ. Trimming removed 9 bases from V and 8 bases from J, with 22 bases in between. The length of the CDR3 is 14 residues. DNA for the CDR3: TGCGCCACTAAGCAGGAGGCGGCGGACAGTACGCAGTATTTT. Translated, it gives CATKQEAADSTQYF.

V and J are TRBV2 and TRBJ1-5; 7 positions match TRBD1. CDR3 length equals 13 residues. J was trimmed by 5 bases and V by 4 bases; bases with no gene match: 2. Germline CDR1 is SNHLY and CDR2 is FYNNEI. The CDR3 DNA sequence: TGTGCCAGCAGTGGACAGGGAGATCAGCCCCAGCATTTT. It translates to CASSGQGDQPQHF.

The chain has TRBV10-3 and TRBJ1-5; D gene unclear. The germline V gene has CDR1 ENHRY and CDR2 SYGVKD. The V end lost 7 bases, the J end lost 7 bases, and 14 bases lay between the germline ends. This CDR3 spans 13 amino acids. The CDR3 region is CAIKPGERQPQHF. For the CDR3, the DNA is TGTGCCATCAAACCCGGTGAACGGCAGCCCCAGCATTTT.